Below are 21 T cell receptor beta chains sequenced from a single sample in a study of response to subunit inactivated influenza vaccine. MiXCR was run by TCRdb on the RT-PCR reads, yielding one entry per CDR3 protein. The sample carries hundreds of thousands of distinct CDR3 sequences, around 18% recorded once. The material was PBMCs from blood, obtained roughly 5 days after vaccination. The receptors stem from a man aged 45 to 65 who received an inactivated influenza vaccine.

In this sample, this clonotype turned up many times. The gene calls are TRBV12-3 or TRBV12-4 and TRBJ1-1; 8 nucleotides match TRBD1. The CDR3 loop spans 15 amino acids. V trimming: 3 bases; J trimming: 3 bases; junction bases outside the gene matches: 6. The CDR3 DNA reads TGTGCCAGCAGTTTCGCAGGGGGCTTGTACACTGAAGCTTTCTTT. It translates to CASSFAGGLYTEAFF.

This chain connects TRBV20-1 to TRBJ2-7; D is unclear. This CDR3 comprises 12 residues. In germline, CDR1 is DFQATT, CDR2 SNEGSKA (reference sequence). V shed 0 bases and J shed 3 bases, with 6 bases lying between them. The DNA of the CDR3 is TGCAGTGCTAGAGATACGAGCTACGAGCAGTACTTC. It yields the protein CSARDTSYEQYF.

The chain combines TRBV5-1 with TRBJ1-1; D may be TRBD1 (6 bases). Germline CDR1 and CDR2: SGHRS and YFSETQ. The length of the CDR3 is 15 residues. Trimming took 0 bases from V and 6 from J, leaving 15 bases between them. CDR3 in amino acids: CASSLETTGTSEAFF. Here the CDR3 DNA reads TGCGCCAGCAGCTTGGAGACTACAGGGACCTCTGAAGCTTTCTTT.

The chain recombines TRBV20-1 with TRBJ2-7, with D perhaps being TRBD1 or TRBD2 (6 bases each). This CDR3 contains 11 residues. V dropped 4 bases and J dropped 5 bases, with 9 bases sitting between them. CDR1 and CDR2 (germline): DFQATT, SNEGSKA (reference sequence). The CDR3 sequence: CSAKGGHEQYF. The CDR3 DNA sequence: TGCAGTGCTAAAGGGGGGCACGAGCAGTACTTC.

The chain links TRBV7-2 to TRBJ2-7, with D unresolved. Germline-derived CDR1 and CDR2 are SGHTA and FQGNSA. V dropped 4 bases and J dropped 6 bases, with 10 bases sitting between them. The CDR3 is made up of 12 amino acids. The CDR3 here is CASSSLPLEQYF. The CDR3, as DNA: TGTGCCAGCAGCTCCCTACCTCTCGAGCAGTACTTC.

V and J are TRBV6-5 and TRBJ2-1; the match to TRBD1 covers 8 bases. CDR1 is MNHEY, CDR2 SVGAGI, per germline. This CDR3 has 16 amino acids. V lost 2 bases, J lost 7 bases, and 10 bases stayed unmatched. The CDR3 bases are TGTGCCAGCAGTTACAGTTCAGGGGGCGCCCCGAATGAGCAGTTCTTC. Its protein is CASSYSSGGAPNEQFF.

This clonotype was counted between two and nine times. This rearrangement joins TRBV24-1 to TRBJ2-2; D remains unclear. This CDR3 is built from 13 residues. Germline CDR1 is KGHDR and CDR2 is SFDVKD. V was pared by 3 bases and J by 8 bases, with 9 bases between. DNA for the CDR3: TGTGCCACCAGTGATCCCCTCCCTGGGGAGCTGTTTTTT. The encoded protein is CATSDPLPGELFF.

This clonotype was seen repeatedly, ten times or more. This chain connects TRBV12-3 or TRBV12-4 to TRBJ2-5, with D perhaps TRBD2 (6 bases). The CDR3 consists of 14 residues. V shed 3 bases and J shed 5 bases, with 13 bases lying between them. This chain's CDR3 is CASSFEGGPETQYF. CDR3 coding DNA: TGTGCCAGCAGTTTCGAAGGAGGGCCTGAGACCCAGTACTTC.

The CDR3 bases are TGTGCCAGCTTGACAACTGGGGGGAATGAGCAGTTCTTC. This translates into CASLTTGGNEQFF. The genes are TRBV6-2 or TRBV6-3 and TRBJ2-1; possible D gene TRBD2, 6 bases. The CDR3 sequence is 13 residues long. Germline-derived CDR1 and CDR2 are MNHEY and SVGEGT. Trimming shortened V by 8 bases and J by 7 bases, and 15 bases separated the two germline ends.

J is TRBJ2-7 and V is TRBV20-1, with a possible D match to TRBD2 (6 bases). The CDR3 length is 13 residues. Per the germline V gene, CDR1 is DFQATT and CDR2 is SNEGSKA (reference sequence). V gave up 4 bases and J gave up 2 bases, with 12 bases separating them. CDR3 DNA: TGCAGTGCTACTCGGGGGAACGCCTACGAGCAGTACTTC. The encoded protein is CSATRGNAYEQYF.

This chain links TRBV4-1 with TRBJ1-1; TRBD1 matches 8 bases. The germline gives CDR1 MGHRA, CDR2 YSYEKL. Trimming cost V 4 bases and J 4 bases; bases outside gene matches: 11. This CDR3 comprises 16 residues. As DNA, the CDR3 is TGCGCCAGCAGCCGACGACAGGGGAAGGTAGGCACTGAAGCTTTCTTT. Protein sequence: CASSRRQGKVGTEAFF.

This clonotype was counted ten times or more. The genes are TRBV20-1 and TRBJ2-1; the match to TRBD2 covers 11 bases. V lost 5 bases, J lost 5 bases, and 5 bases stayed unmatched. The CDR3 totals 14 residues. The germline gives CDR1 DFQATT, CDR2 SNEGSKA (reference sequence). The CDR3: CSASLAGGDNEQFF. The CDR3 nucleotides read TGCAGTGCTTCCTTAGCGGGAGGGGACAATGAGCAGTTCTTC.

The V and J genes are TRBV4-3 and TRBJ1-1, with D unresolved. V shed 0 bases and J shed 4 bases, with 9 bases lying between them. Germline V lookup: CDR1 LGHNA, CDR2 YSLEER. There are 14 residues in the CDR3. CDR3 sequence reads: CASSQDRLGTEAFF. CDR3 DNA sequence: TGCGCCAGCAGCCAAGATCGGTTGGGCACTGAAGCTTTCTTT.

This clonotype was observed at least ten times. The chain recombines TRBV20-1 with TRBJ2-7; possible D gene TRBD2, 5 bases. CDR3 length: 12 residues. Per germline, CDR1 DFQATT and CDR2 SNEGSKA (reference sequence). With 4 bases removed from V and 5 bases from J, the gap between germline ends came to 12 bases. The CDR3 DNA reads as TGCAGTGCTAACATCTGGGAGAACGAGCAGTACTTC. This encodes CSANIWENEQYF.

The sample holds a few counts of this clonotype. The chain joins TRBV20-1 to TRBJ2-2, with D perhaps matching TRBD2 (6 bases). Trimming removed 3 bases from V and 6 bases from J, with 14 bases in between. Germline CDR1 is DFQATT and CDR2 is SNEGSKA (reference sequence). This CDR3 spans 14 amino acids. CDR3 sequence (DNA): TGCAGTGCTAGGACTGGGGGAGGTCCCGGGGAGCTGTTTTTT. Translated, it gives CSARTGGGPGELFF.

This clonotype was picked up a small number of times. CDR3 residues: CASRGLSQETQYF. Here the CDR3 DNA reads TGTGCCAGCAGGGGACTGTCCCAAGAGACCCAGTACTTC. The chain combines TRBV12-3 or TRBV12-4 with TRBJ2-5, with D possibly being TRBD2 (6 bases). With 6 bases removed from V and 1 base from J, the gap between germline ends came to 9 bases. This CDR3 contains 13 residues.

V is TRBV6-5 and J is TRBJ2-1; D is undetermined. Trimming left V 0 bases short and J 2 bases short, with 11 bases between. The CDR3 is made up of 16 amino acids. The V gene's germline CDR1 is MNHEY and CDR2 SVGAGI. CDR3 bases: TGTGCCAGCAGTTACTCGAGTCCTACACCCTACAATGAGCAGTTCTTC. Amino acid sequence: CASSYSSPTPYNEQFF.

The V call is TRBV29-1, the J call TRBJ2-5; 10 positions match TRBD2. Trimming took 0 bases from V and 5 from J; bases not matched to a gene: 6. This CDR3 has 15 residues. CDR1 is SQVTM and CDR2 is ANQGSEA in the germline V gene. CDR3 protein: CSVEDRAGGRETQYF. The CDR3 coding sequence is TGCAGCGTTGAAGACAGAGCGGGAGGGCGGGAGACCCAGTACTTC.

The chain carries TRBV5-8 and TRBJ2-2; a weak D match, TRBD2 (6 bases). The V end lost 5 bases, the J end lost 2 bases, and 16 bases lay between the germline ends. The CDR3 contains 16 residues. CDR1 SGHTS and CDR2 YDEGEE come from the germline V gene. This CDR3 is CASRLRPGLNTGELFF. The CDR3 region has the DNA TGTGCCAGCAGACTCAGACCGGGACTTAACACCGGGGAGCTGTTTTTT.

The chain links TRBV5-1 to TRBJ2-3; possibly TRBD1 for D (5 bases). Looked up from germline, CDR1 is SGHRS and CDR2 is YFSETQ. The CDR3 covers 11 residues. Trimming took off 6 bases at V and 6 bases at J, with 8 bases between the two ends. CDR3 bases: TGCGCCAGCACGCAGGGCGATACGCAGTATTTT. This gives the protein CASTQGDTQYF.

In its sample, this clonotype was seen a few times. CDR3 protein: CAWSGGQTNTGELFF. The CDR3 DNA reads as TGTGCCTGGAGTGGGGGACAGACGAACACCGGGGAGCTGTTTTTT. This rearrangement joins TRBV30 to TRBJ2-2; 7 bases agree with TRBD1. V lost 1 base to trimming and J lost 0 bases; unmatched junction nucleotides: 2. The CDR3 is 15 amino acids. The germline V gene encodes CDR1 GTSNPN and CDR2 SVGIG (reference sequence).